These T cell receptor beta chains were read from a single sample in a study of blood T cell repertoires in COVID-19. The table came from immunoSEQ multiplex PCR; TCRdb's copy has only in-frame clones and leaves some out. The sample contains about 73,000 clones, roughly 80% of which appear only once. Sequencing was carried out using peripheral blood. Receptors were obtained from a human donor in a cohort sampled during active COVID-19. Each CDR3 is given with its conserved first and last residue. D genes are given only for firm matches. A row's size may be missing; if present it is once, few, many or a size class.

d_gene: TRBD1; v_gene: TRBV28; abundance: few; j_gene: TRBJ1-5; len: 18; CDR3nt: TGTGCCAGCAGTTCGAGACAGGGGAAAGAAGGGAGCAATCAGCCCCAGCATTTT; CDR3aa: CASSSRQGKEGSNQPQHF
d_gene: TRBD1; v_gene: TRBV5-6; abundance: NA; j_gene: TRBJ1-5; len: 15; CDR3nt: TGTGCCAGCAGCTTCGGGACAGGGGCCGTCCAGCCCCAGCATTTT; CDR3aa: CASSFGTGAVQPQHF
d_gene: NA; v_gene: TRBV7-8; abundance: NA; j_gene: TRBJ2-2; len: 13; CDR3nt: TGTGCCAGCAGCTTAGTAGACACCGGGGAGCTGTTTTTT; CDR3aa: CASSLVDTGELFF
d_gene: TRBD1; v_gene: TRBV5-6; abundance: NA; j_gene: TRBJ1-2; len: 18; CDR3nt: TGTGCCAGCAGCCTCCGGGACAGGGGGCGAGTGACTAACTATGGCTACACCTTC; CDR3aa: CASSLRDRGRVTNYGYTF
d_gene: NA; v_gene: TRBV5-1; abundance: few; j_gene: TRBJ2-7; len: 13; CDR3nt: TGCGCCAGCAGCTTGGCGGGGACCTACGAGCAGTACTTC; CDR3aa: CASSLAGTYEQYF
d_gene: TRBD2; v_gene: TRBV10-3; abundance: few; j_gene: TRBJ2-3; len: 15; CDR3nt: TGTGCCATCAGGCTAGCGGGGGGGCGCACAGATACGCAGTATTTT; CDR3aa: CAIRLAGGRTDTQYF
d_gene: NA; v_gene: TRBV13; abundance: NA; j_gene: TRBJ2-7; len: 14; CDR3nt: TGTGCCAGCAGCTTTTTTTCGAGTACCTACGAGCAGTACTTC; CDR3aa: CASSFFSSTYEQYF
d_gene: TRBD2; v_gene: TRBV19; abundance: once; j_gene: TRBJ2-5; len: 14; CDR3nt: TGTGCCAGTAGAAGTGCGGGACTAGCGCAGACCCAGTACTTC; CDR3aa: CASRSAGLAQTQYF
d_gene: NA; v_gene: TRBV4-1; abundance: NA; j_gene: TRBJ2-2; len: 14; CDR3nt: TGCGCCAGCAGCCAAGATCAGGTGACCGGGGAGCTGTTTTTT; CDR3aa: CASSQDQVTGELFF
d_gene: NA; v_gene: TRBV11-2; abundance: NA; j_gene: TRBJ1-3; len: 17; CDR3nt: TGTGCCAGCAGCCCCAGACAGGAATTGAGCTCTGGAAACACCATATATTTT; CDR3aa: CASSPRQELSSGNTIYF
d_gene: NA; v_gene: TRBV5-6; abundance: NA; j_gene: TRBJ2-2; len: 14; CDR3nt: TGTGCCAGCAGCTCGAGATTCAACACCGGGGAGCTGTTTTTT; CDR3aa: CASSSRFNTGELFF
d_gene: NA; v_gene: TRBV3-1/TRBV3-2; abundance: NA; j_gene: TRBJ2-5; len: 15; CDR3nt: TGTGCCAGCAGCCAGTCGTGGAGGGCAGGGGAGACCCAGTACTTC; CDR3aa: CASSQSWRAGETQYF
d_gene: TRBD2; v_gene: TRBV24-1; abundance: NA; j_gene: TRBJ2-1; len: 14; CDR3nt: TGTGCCACCCAGGGCGGGGGTAGGGGCAATGAGCAGTTCTTC; CDR3aa: CATQGGGRGNEQFF
d_gene: NA; v_gene: TRBV6-4; abundance: NA; j_gene: TRBJ2-5; len: 13; CDR3nt: TGTGCCAGCAGTGAAGGCCAGGGCCAGACCCAGTACTTC; CDR3aa: CASSEGQGQTQYF
d_gene: NA; v_gene: TRBV19; abundance: NA; j_gene: TRBJ2-1; len: 15; CDR3nt: TGTGCCAGTACAACCCCCGGGGGCTCCTACAATGAGCAGTTCTTC; CDR3aa: CASTTPGGSYNEQFF
d_gene: TRBD2; v_gene: TRBV4-1; abundance: once; j_gene: TRBJ2-5; len: 16; CDR3nt: TGCGCCAGCAGCCAAGATGAGGGACTAGTGGGGGAGACCCAGTACTTC; CDR3aa: CASSQDEGLVGETQYF
d_gene: NA; v_gene: TRBV9; abundance: NA; j_gene: TRBJ2-2; len: 15; CDR3nt: TGTGCCAGCAGCGTATATGTAGGAGGGCCCGGGGAGCTGTTTTTT; CDR3aa: CASSVYVGGPGELFF
d_gene: NA; v_gene: TRBV5-1; abundance: NA; j_gene: TRBJ1-1; len: 14; CDR3nt: TGCGCCAGCAGCTTCGCAGGAGGGAACACTGAAGCTTTCTTT; CDR3aa: CASSFAGGNTEAFF
d_gene: NA; v_gene: TRBV5-6; abundance: NA; j_gene: TRBJ2-7; len: 15; CDR3nt: TGTGCCAGCAGCTTTGGGACACTTAACTCCTACGAGCAGTACTTC; CDR3aa: CASSFGTLNSYEQYF
d_gene: NA; v_gene: TRBV9; abundance: NA; j_gene: TRBJ2-1; len: 15; CDR3nt: TGTGCCAGCAGCGCCCTAGGGGCTCGTGTCAATGAGCAGTTCTTC; CDR3aa: CASSALGARVNEQFF
d_gene: TRBD1; v_gene: TRBV7-7; abundance: NA; j_gene: TRBJ2-6; len: 18; CDR3nt: TGTGCCAGCAGCCCGATCCAGGGACAGAGCTCTGGGGCCAACGTCCTGACTTTC; CDR3aa: CASSPIQGQSSGANVLTF
d_gene: TRBD1; v_gene: TRBV19; abundance: NA; j_gene: TRBJ1-1; len: 13; CDR3nt: TGTGCCAGTAGTAGCCAGGGGGGCACTGAAGCTTTCTTT; CDR3aa: CASSSQGGTEAFF
d_gene: TRBD2; v_gene: TRBV3-1/TRBV3-2; abundance: NA; j_gene: TRBJ2-7; len: 18; CDR3nt: TGTGCCAGCAGCCAGTTCGTCAGCACTAGCGGAATTTTCTACGAGCAGTACTTC; CDR3aa: CASSQFVSTSGIFYEQYF
d_gene: TRBD1; v_gene: TRBV18; abundance: NA; j_gene: TRBJ1-2; len: 13; CDR3nt: TGTGCCAGCTCGAAGGACAGGGACGATGGCTACACCTTC; CDR3aa: CASSKDRDDGYTF
d_gene: NA; v_gene: TRBV5-1; abundance: few; j_gene: TRBJ1-1; len: 13; CDR3nt: TGCGCCAGCAGCTTGTCGAGGAACACTGAAGCTTTCTTT; CDR3aa: CASSLSRNTEAFF
d_gene: TRBD1; v_gene: TRBV5-4; abundance: NA; j_gene: TRBJ2-7; len: 15; CDR3nt: TGTGCCAGCAGCTTACAGGGGGCTCTCTCCTACGAGCAGTACTTC; CDR3aa: CASSLQGALSYEQYF
d_gene: TRBD1; v_gene: TRBV7-9; abundance: few; j_gene: TRBJ1-4; len: 13; CDR3nt: TGTGCCAGCAGTTCCCGGCAGGGGGCGAAACTGTTTTTT; CDR3aa: CASSSRQGAKLFF
d_gene: NA; v_gene: TRBV19; abundance: NA; j_gene: TRBJ2-5; len: 13; CDR3nt: TGTGCCAGTAGCCAGGTGGGGGCGTGGACCCAGTACTTC; CDR3aa: CASSQVGAWTQYF
d_gene: NA; v_gene: TRBV6-5; abundance: NA; j_gene: TRBJ1-2; len: 15; CDR3nt: TGTGCCAGCAAGGACCCAGGGGCCCGTATCTACGGCTACACCTTC; CDR3aa: CASKDPGARIYGYTF
d_gene: TRBD2; v_gene: TRBV5-5; abundance: NA; j_gene: TRBJ2-3; len: 16; CDR3nt: TGTGCCAGCAGCTTCTCGGGACTAGCGGGATCAGATACGCAGTATTTT; CDR3aa: CASSFSGLAGSDTQYF
d_gene: TRBD1; v_gene: TRBV10-1; abundance: NA; j_gene: TRBJ2-1; len: 15; CDR3nt: TGCGCCAGCAGTCCCGGGACAGGGGAGTCGGATGAGCAGTTCTTC; CDR3aa: CASSPGTGESDEQFF
d_gene: TRBD2; v_gene: TRBV27; abundance: NA; j_gene: TRBJ2-1; len: 15; CDR3nt: TGTGCCAGCAGCTTCGGACTAGCGGGGGCCGGGGAGCAGTTCTTC; CDR3aa: CASSFGLAGAGEQFF
d_gene: NA; v_gene: TRBV6-6; abundance: NA; j_gene: TRBJ2-7; len: 15; CDR3nt: TGTGCCAGCAGTTACTCGAGTGGCAGGCGCTACGAGCAGTACTTC; CDR3aa: CASSYSSGRRYEQYF
d_gene: TRBD1; v_gene: TRBV4-3; abundance: NA; j_gene: TRBJ2-1; len: 13; CDR3nt: TGCGCCAGCAGCCAACGACAGGGTTACGAGCAGTTCTTC; CDR3aa: CASSQRQGYEQFF
d_gene: NA; v_gene: TRBV4-3; abundance: NA; j_gene: TRBJ1-1; len: 15; CDR3nt: TGCGCCAGCAGCCAAGAAAGACATATGAACACTGAAGCTTTCTTT; CDR3aa: CASSQERHMNTEAFF
d_gene: TRBD1; v_gene: TRBV18; abundance: NA; j_gene: TRBJ1-1; len: 15; CDR3nt: TGTGCCAGCTCCTCCAGAAGGGGGCGCGGGTCTGAAGCTTTCTTT; CDR3aa: CASSSRRGRGSEAFF
d_gene: TRBD1; v_gene: TRBV12-5; abundance: NA; j_gene: TRBJ1-4; len: 14; CDR3nt: TGTGCTAGTGGTTTGGGACAGGGACACGAAAAACTGTTTTTT; CDR3aa: CASGLGQGHEKLFF
d_gene: TRBD2; v_gene: TRBV4-1; abundance: NA; j_gene: TRBJ2-1; len: 18; CDR3nt: TGCGCCAGCAGCCCCGCGGGGGGGACCAGTAGCTCCTACAATGAGCAGTTCTTC; CDR3aa: CASSPAGGTSSSYNEQFF
d_gene: NA; v_gene: TRBV7-3; abundance: NA; j_gene: TRBJ1-2; len: 13; CDR3nt: TGTGCCAGCAGCCCAACAGGGAACTATGGCTACACCTTC; CDR3aa: CASSPTGNYGYTF
d_gene: NA; v_gene: TRBV7-9; abundance: NA; j_gene: TRBJ1-4; len: 11; CDR3nt: TGTGCCAGCAGCTTTCAGGAAAAACTGTTTTTT; CDR3aa: CASSFQEKLFF
d_gene: NA; v_gene: TRBV6-2/TRBV6-3; abundance: once; j_gene: TRBJ2-7; len: 14; CDR3nt: TGTGCCAGCAGTTACAGGGGCCTCTCCTACGAGCAGTACTTC; CDR3aa: CASSYRGLSYEQYF
d_gene: NA; v_gene: TRBV4-1; abundance: NA; j_gene: TRBJ2-3; len: 14; CDR3nt: TGCGCCAGCAGCCCCATAGCTGGCACAGATACGCAGTATTTT; CDR3aa: CASSPIAGTDTQYF
d_gene: TRBD1; v_gene: TRBV4-3; abundance: NA; j_gene: TRBJ2-7; len: 16; CDR3nt: TGCGCCAGCAGCCAAAGTGGGGGGACAGGTTCCTACGAGCAGTACTTC; CDR3aa: CASSQSGGTGSYEQYF
d_gene: NA; v_gene: TRBV10-3; abundance: once; j_gene: TRBJ2-1; len: 12; CDR3nt: TGTGCCATCAGTGAGTCCGGGAGTGAGCAGTTCTTC; CDR3aa: CAISESGSEQFF
d_gene: NA; v_gene: TRBV27; abundance: NA; j_gene: TRBJ1-5; len: 15; CDR3nt: TGTGCCAGCAGTTTAGCCGGGGGAAGCAATCAGCCCCAGCATTTT; CDR3aa: CASSLAGGSNQPQHF
d_gene: NA; v_gene: TRBV4-1; abundance: NA; j_gene: TRBJ1-4; len: 16; CDR3nt: TGCGCCAGCAGCCAAGATCAAGGACGGGGTAATGAAAAACTGTTTTTT; CDR3aa: CASSQDQGRGNEKLFF
d_gene: NA; v_gene: TRBV24-1; abundance: once; j_gene: TRBJ1-5; len: 16; CDR3nt: TGTGCCACCAGTGATTTGCGCAGGGTTAGCAATCAGCCCCAGCATTTT; CDR3aa: CATSDLRRVSNQPQHF
d_gene: TRBD2; v_gene: TRBV7-2; abundance: NA; j_gene: TRBJ2-3; len: 18; CDR3nt: TGTGCCAGCAGCTTAGTTTCTCGTAGCGGGGGGGCCGGAAATACGCAGTATTTT; CDR3aa: CASSLVSRSGGAGNTQYF
d_gene: NA; v_gene: TRBV19; abundance: NA; j_gene: TRBJ2-7; len: 15; CDR3nt: TGTGCCAGTAGTATAAAAGATTCCGAGCTCTTGGAGCAGTACTTC; CDR3aa: CASSIKDSELLEQYF
d_gene: NA; v_gene: TRBV6-4; abundance: NA; j_gene: TRBJ2-3; len: 16; CDR3nt: TGTGCCAGCAGTGACTCAGCGGGCGGTAGCACAGATACGCAGTATTTT; CDR3aa: CASSDSAGGSTDTQYF
d_gene: TRBD1; v_gene: TRBV7-3; abundance: NA; j_gene: TRBJ2-1; len: 11; CDR3nt: TGTGCCAGCGGGGACAGCAATGAGCAGTTCTTC; CDR3aa: CASGDSNEQFF
d_gene: TRBD1; v_gene: TRBV9; abundance: NA; j_gene: TRBJ2-7; len: 20; CDR3nt: TGTGCCAGCAGCCTACGACCGGGACAGTCAAAATGGGATAGCTCCTACGAGCAGTACTTC; CDR3aa: CASSLRPGQSKWDSSYEQYF
d_gene: TRBD1; v_gene: TRBV9; abundance: NA; j_gene: TRBJ2-7; len: 14; CDR3nt: TGTGCCAGCAGCGTAGGAGGGGACAGCTACGAGCAGTACTTC; CDR3aa: CASSVGGDSYEQYF
d_gene: TRBD1; v_gene: TRBV6-5; abundance: NA; j_gene: TRBJ1-1; len: 13; CDR3nt: TGTGCCAGCAGCGGGACAGGGGGCACTGAAGCTTTCTTT; CDR3aa: CASSGTGGTEAFF